This note documents a single T cell receptor beta chain sequence. Its target is not known. The method was immunoSEQ multiplex PCR; TCRdb's version includes in-frame clones alone and lacks a portion of them. The sample carries about 33,000 clones, 80% recorded once. CDR3 length: 15 amino acids. Germline CDR1 reads SEHNR; CDR2 reads FQNEAQ (reference sequence). The trim removed 4 bases at V and 0 bases at J, leaving 3 bases unmatched. The data derive from a study of T cells in localized non-small cell lung cancer. General study findings and limits: In adjacent lung, a median approximately 60 of the top 100 tumor clones were found.

The specimen comprised peripheral blood, sampled before any cancer treatment. The chain carries TRBV7-9 and TRBJ1-3; 7 nucleotides match TRBD1. The source is a male donor at least 60 years old with stage III squamous cell lung carcinoma. In DNA form, the CDR3 reads TGTGCCAGCAGCTCCGACAGGGACTCTGGAAACACCATATATTTT. It encodes CASSSDRDSGNTIYF.